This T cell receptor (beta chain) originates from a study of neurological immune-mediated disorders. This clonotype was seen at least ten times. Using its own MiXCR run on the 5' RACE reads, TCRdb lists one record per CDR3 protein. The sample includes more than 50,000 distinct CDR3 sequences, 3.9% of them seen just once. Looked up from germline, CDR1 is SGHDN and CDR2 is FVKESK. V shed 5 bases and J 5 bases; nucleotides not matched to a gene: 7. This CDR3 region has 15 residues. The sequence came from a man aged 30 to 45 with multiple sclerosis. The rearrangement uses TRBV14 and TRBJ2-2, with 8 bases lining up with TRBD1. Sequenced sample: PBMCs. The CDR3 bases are TGTGCCAGCAGCGACCGGGACAGGAGGACCGGGGAGCTGTTTTTT. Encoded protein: CASSDRDRRTGELFF. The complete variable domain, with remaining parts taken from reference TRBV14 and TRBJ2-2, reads EAGVTQFPSHSVIEKGQTVTLRCDPISGHDNLYWYRRVMGKEIKFLLHFVKESKQDESGMPNNRFLAERTGGTYSTLKVQPAELEDSGVYFCASSDRDRRTGELFFGEGSRLTVL.